The 26 T cell receptor beta chains below come from one sample, sequenced in a study of blood T cells in healthy people across ages. Then a second PCR, running about 6 to 11 cycles, was carried out with a sample-barcoded 5' primer and a J-beta primer mix. A single record per CDR3 protein comes from TCRdb applying MiXCR to the 5' RACE reads. The profile shows about a million distinct CDR3 sequences, approximately 38% of them singletons. Material for sequencing was blood. Source of these receptors: a man between 18 and 29 years old in good health.

V gene TRBV20-1 combines with J gene TRBJ1-5; perhaps TRBD1 as D (5 bases). CDR3 length: 12 amino acids. Germline V lookup: CDR1 DFQATT, CDR2 SNEGSKA (reference sequence). V lost 3 bases to trimming and J lost 5 bases, with 8 bases between them. CDR3 sequence: CSASRGYQPQHF. CDR3 coding DNA: TGCAGTGCTAGTCGGGGGTATCAGCCCCAGCATTTT.

The chain is built from TRBV7-2 and TRBJ2-7; 8 nucleotides agree with TRBD2. The CDR3 length is 14 residues. V shed 7 bases, J shed 3 bases, and the junction held 8 bases outside the gene matches. Germline V gene sequence: CDR1 SGHTA, CDR2 FQGNSA. The CDR3 DNA follows: TGTGCCAGCAACCTCGGGGGGGAGGACTACGAGCAGTACTTC. This sequence encodes CASNLGGEDYEQYF.

V gene TRBV5-5 combines with J gene TRBJ2-5; D gene ambiguous. Germline V CDR1 and CDR2: SGHKS, YYEKEE (reference sequence). There are 16 residues in the CDR3. Between the trimmed V and J ends, which lost 5 bases and 1 base, there was a span of 18 bases. CDR3 sequence reads: CASSSYLAGFQETQYF. CDR3 sequence (DNA): TGTGCCAGCAGTTCCTATCTCGCAGGCTTCCAAGAGACCCAGTACTTC.

Remarks on this clonotype: The junction differs from germline at one of its ends, possibly a read error. The J gene is TRBJ1-2, the V gene TRBV5-6; D is perhaps TRBD1 (5 bases). This CDR3 has 15 amino acids. CDR1 is SGHDT and CDR2 is YYEEEE in the germline V gene. Written as DNA, the CDR3 is TGTACCAGCAGCTTGGGGCCGTGGTCTAACTATGGCTACACCTTC. This translates into CTSSLGPWSNYGYTF.

This chain joins TRBV9 and TRBJ2-1, with D uncertain. CDR1 is SGDLS, CDR2 YYNGEE, per germline. This CDR3 has 14 residues. Trimming left V 4 bases short and J 9 bases short, with 17 bases between. The CDR3 nucleotides are TGTGCCAGCAGCCCCCGAGAGGCCTCTCTTGAGCAGTTCTTC. This codes for CASSPREASLEQFF.

This clonotype has just a few counts. The CDR3 is CASSSPDEGSSYNSPLHF. The CDR3 DNA sequence: TGTGCCAGCAGCTCCCCAGATGAGGGGAGCTCCTATAATTCACCCCTCCACTTT. The chain is built from TRBV5-5 and TRBJ1-6; maybe TRBD1 (5 bases). Germline-derived CDR1 and CDR2 are SGHKS and YYEKEE (reference sequence). The CDR3 has 18 amino acids. The V end lost 3 bases, the J end lost 0 bases, and 16 bases lay between the germline ends.

This clonotype was picked up many times. V gene TRBV20-1 combines with J gene TRBJ2-1; no clear D gene. Trimming removed 4 bases from V and 7 bases from J, with 17 bases in between. The germline gives CDR1 DFQATT, CDR2 SNEGSKA (reference sequence). The CDR3 extends over 14 amino acids. CDR3 coding DNA: TGCAGTGCTACCCCTTCGGAGCATCGGAATGAGCAGTTCTTC. This gives the protein CSATPSEHRNEQFF.

Only a few counts were recorded for this clonotype. The gene calls are TRBV20-1 and TRBJ1-1, with D tentatively TRBD1 (5 bases). This CDR3 contains 14 residues. V dropped 0 bases and J dropped 6 bases, with 14 bases sitting between them. Germline V gives CDR1 DFQATT, CDR2 SNEGSKA (reference sequence). The CDR3 sequence is CSAREPGGRPEAFF. CDR3 nucleotides: TGCAGTGCTAGAGAACCGGGGGGTAGGCCTGAAGCTTTCTTT.

V is TRBV12-3 or TRBV12-4 and J is TRBJ2-7; TRBD1 matches at 9 bases. The CDR3 is 12 amino acids. V trimming: 6 bases; J trimming: 5 bases; junction bases outside the gene matches: 2. The CDR3 protein is CASRTGGDEQYF. The CDR3 DNA reads as TGTGCCAGCAGAACAGGGGGCGACGAGCAGTACTTC.

The genes are TRBV3-1 and TRBJ2-2, with TRBD1 matching over 12 bases. Trimming took 8 bases from V and 7 from J; bases not matched to a gene: 2. The germline gives CDR1 LGHDT, CDR2 YNNKEL (reference sequence). This CDR3 comprises 13 residues. The CDR3 DNA reads as TGTGCCAGCGGGACAGGGGGCATCGGGGAGCTGTTTTTT. It codes for CASGTGGIGELFF.

This clonotype was seen more than once but under ten times. This rearrangement joins TRBV10-3 to TRBJ2-4, with D perhaps matching TRBD1 (5 bases). This CDR3 region has 13 residues. The germline V gene has CDR1 ENHRY and CDR2 SYGVKD. The V gene lost 4 bases and the J gene lost 14 bases, with 18 bases spanning the gap. The chain's CDR3 is CAISGRREITEYF. The CDR3 nucleotides are TGTGCCATCAGTGGTCGCAGGGAAATAACAGAGTACTTC.

With regard to this clonotype: An end of the junction does not agree with germline; a read error may underlie this. This chain connects TRBV27 to TRBJ2-3; possible D gene TRBD2, 5 bases. Per germline, CDR1 MNHEY and CDR2 SMNVEV (reference sequence). This CDR3 has 16 residues. This CDR3 reads CASSLWPDPSTDTQYF. For the CDR3, the DNA is TGTGCCAGCAGTTTATGGCCCGACCCTAGCACGGATACGCAGTATTTT.

The chain carries TRBV6-6 and TRBJ1-6; D ambiguous. Looked up from germline, CDR1 is MNHNY and CDR2 is SVGAGI (reference sequence). The CDR3 loop spans 13 amino acids. Trimming cost V 5 bases and J 6 bases, with 8 bases left between them. As DNA, the CDR3 is TGTGCCAGCAGTCCAAGCGTTAATTCACCCCTCCACTTT. Its translation: CASSPSVNSPLHF.

This chain joins TRBV12-3 or TRBV12-4 and TRBJ2-1; 11 bases fit TRBD2. CDR3 length equals 18 residues. Germline trimming cut 0 bases from V and 0 bases from J; bases unmatched to any gene: 4. CDR3 DNA sequence: TGTGCCAGCAGTTTAGCGGGACTAGCGGTGAGCTCCTACAATGAGCAGTTCTTC. Encoded protein: CASSLAGLAVSSYNEQFF.

This clonotype was recorded many times. The gene calls are TRBV20-1 and TRBJ2-5; TRBD1 is a possible D gene (6 bases). Between the trimmed V and J ends, which lost 6 bases and 4 bases, there was a span of 15 bases. CDR1 and CDR2 (germline): DFQATT, SNEGSKA (reference sequence). The CDR3 has 13 amino acids. In nucleotides, the CDR3 is TGCAGTGCCCCTAAGGGGGATCGAGAGACCCAGTACTTC. Translated: CSAPKGDRETQYF.

V gene TRBV7-9 combines with J gene TRBJ2-1; D gene uncertain. The CDR3 is 14 amino acids. The V end was cut by 4 bases, the J end by 8 bases, with 15 bases between. Germline loops: CDR1 SEHNR, CDR2 FQNEAQ (reference sequence). CDR3 sequence: CASSSSRPRDEQFF. In DNA form, the CDR3 reads TGTGCCAGCAGCTCCTCTAGACCTCGCGATGAGCAGTTCTTC.

This clonotype occurred many times. The chain is built from TRBV20-1 and TRBJ2-3; no reliable D call. The CDR3 totals 11 residues. The V gene's germline CDR1 is DFQATT and CDR2 SNEGSKA (reference sequence). The V end was cut by 5 bases, the J end by 1 base, with 4 bases between. The CDR3 loop reads CSAEGTDTQYF. The CDR3 DNA is TGCAGTGCTGAGGGCACAGATACGCAGTATTTT.

This clonotype was observed many times. The V call is TRBV10-3, the J call TRBJ2-7; the match to TRBD1 covers 7 bases. This CDR3 spans 14 amino acids. Trimming cost V 5 bases and J 0 bases; bases outside gene matches: 4. The germline gives CDR1 ENHRY, CDR2 SYGVKD. The CDR3 coding sequence is TGTGCCATCAGTTGGGGACAGTCCTCCTACGAGCAGTACTTC. The encoded protein is CAISWGQSSYEQYF.

This clonotype occurred a few times. The rearrangement links TRBV14 to TRBJ1-2; a possible D gene is TRBD1 (5 bases). This CDR3 region has 15 residues. V dropped 0 bases and J dropped 4 bases, with 12 bases sitting between them. CDR1 is SGHDN and CDR2 is FVKESK in the germline V gene. The CDR3 nucleotides read TGTGCCAGCAGCCAAGACATTAGGGGTGGCTATGGCTACACCTTC. Its protein product is CASSQDIRGGYGYTF. The entire variable domain, with the rest obtained from reference TRBV14 and TRBJ1-2, is as follows: EAGVTQFPSHSVIEKGQTVTLRCDPISGHDNLYWYRRVMGKEIKFLLHFVKESKQDESGMPNNRFLAERTGGTYSTLKVQPAELEDSGVYFCASSQDIRGGYGYTFGSGTRLTVV.

The table lists this clonotype with a few counts. CDR3 DNA sequence: TGCAGTGCCAGGTCCCAGGGAATGAACACTGAAGCTTTCTTT. Residues: CSARSQGMNTEAFF. The V call is TRBV20-1, the J call TRBJ1-1, with D possibly matching TRBD1 (5 bases). The CDR3 is 14 amino acids. Per the germline V gene, CDR1 is DFQATT and CDR2 is SNEGSKA (reference sequence). Trimming cost V 6 bases and J 0 bases, with 14 bases left between them.

This clonotype was observed a single time. The CDR3 DNA sequence: TGCGCCAGCAGCCAAACAATTAGCGGAGGAAGAACCAATACGCAGTATTTT. It encodes CASSQTISGGRTNTQYF. The chain couples TRBV4-1 to TRBJ2-3; TRBD2 is a possible D gene (6 bases). Trimming took off 2 bases at V and 7 bases at J, with 22 bases between the two ends. The CDR3 spans 17 residues. Germline CDR1 reads MGHRA; CDR2 reads YSYEKL.

This rearrangement joins TRBV20-1 to TRBJ1-4, with a weak D call TRBD1 (5 bases). V lost 5 bases and J lost 2, with 15 bases in between. Germline V gives CDR1 DFQATT, CDR2 SNEGSKA (reference sequence). The CDR3 runs 15 residues. CDR3 DNA: TGCAGTGCTGCCTCGGGGGGGAGGACTAATGAAAAACTGTTTTTT. It encodes CSAASGGRTNEKLFF.

This clonotype showed up just a few times. The rearrangement uses TRBV7-2 and TRBJ2-3, with D unresolved. V was cut by 5 bases and J by 2 bases, with 5 bases left in between. This CDR3 contains 12 residues. Per germline, CDR1 SGHTA and CDR2 FQGNSA. In DNA form, the CDR3 reads TGTGCCAGCAGCCGACACACAGATACGCAGTATTTT. As protein: CASSRHTDTQYF.

The V gene is TRBV5-1, the J gene TRBJ2-7; unclear D gene. Trimming cost V 2 bases and J 7 bases, with 10 bases left between them. The CDR3 is 12 amino acids. Germline assignment: CDR1 SGHRS and CDR2 YFSETQ. The CDR3 region is CASSFGLGEQYF. For the CDR3, the DNA is TGCGCCAGCAGCTTCGGGCTGGGGGAGCAGTACTTC.

The chain combines TRBV9 with TRBJ2-1, with 9 bases aligning to TRBD2. The CDR3 is 15 residues long. Looked up from germline, CDR1 is SGDLS and CDR2 is YYNGEE. V dropped 5 bases and J dropped 4; count of bases not matched to a gene: 7. CDR3 sequence (DNA): TGTGCCAGCAGGGGAAGCGGGGGGACTTACAATGAGCAGTTCTTC. As protein: CASRGSGGTYNEQFF.

This rearrangement joins TRBV20-1 to TRBJ2-7, with 10 bases lining up with TRBD2. The CDR3 sequence is 13 residues long. Germline CDR1 and CDR2: DFQATT and SNEGSKA (reference sequence). The V segment lost 6 bases and the J segment 2 bases; nucleotides outside the gene matches: 4. The CDR3 DNA reads as TGCAGTGCGGGGACTAGCGATACCTACGAGCAGTACTTC. It yields the protein CSAGTSDTYEQYF.